This T cell receptor beta chain was captured by sequencing in a study of blood T cell repertoires in COVID-19. Study-wide context: T cells, B-cell-depleted T cells, or PBMCs supplied cDNA or gDNA.

Clones were sequenced by immunoSEQ multiplex PCR, and TCRdb holds only the in-frame ones, with some missing. Here the sample spans about 200,000 clones, roughly 90% being singletons. Cohorts were determined from participant-reported clinical history. Sequencing input: PBMCs or T cells enriched from blood (not recorded which). The clonotype originates from a woman aged 30 to 39 with acute COVID-19.

CDR3 protein: CATRGQGTLNTEAFF. The CDR3 region has the DNA TGTGCCACCAGGGGACAGGGCACTTTGAACACTGAAGCTTTCTTT. V and J are TRBV24-1 and TRBJ1-1; TRBD1 agrees at 9 bases. CDR3 length: 15 residues. V lost 7 bases to trimming and J lost 0 bases; unmatched junction nucleotides: 5. Germline assignment: CDR1 KGHDR and CDR2 SFDVKD.